Below are 20 T cell receptor beta chains sequenced from a single sample in a study of blood T cells in healthy people across ages. Primed by a sample-barcoded 5' primer and a J-beta primer mix, a second PCR proceeded for 7 to 11 cycles. TCRdb ran MiXCR on the 5' RACE reads and lists one entry per CDR3 protein. The top ten hold about 20% of the sample, which has roughly 800,000 distinct CDR3 sequences, roughly 64% seen once. Input material: blood. These receptors were obtained from a man aged 30 to 39 in good health.

V and J are TRBV4-2 and TRBJ1-6; the D gene is possibly TRBD1 (5 bases). This CDR3 has 14 amino acids. CDR1 and CDR2 from the germline V gene are LGHNA and YNFKEQ. Deletions cut 4 bases from V and 10 bases from J, with 14 bases between. The CDR3 DNA reads TGTGCCAGCAGCCGGTCAGGGCAGGAATCACCCCTCCACTTT. Its translation is CASSRSGQESPLHF.

This clonotype was counted only a few times. The V call is TRBV28, the J call TRBJ2-3; 8 nucleotides match TRBD2. Trimming took 4 bases from V and 4 from J; bases not matched to a gene: 7. Germline values: CDR1 MDHEN, CDR2 SYDVKM. CDR3 length: 15 amino acids. CDR3 region: CASSSLAGGADTQYF. For the CDR3, the DNA is TGTGCCAGCAGTTCCCTAGCGGGCGGGGCAGATACGCAGTATTTT.

The chain carries TRBV27 and TRBJ1-6; a possible D gene is TRBD1 (6 bases). CDR1 is MNHEY and CDR2 is SMNVEV in the germline V gene (reference sequence). The CDR3 extends over 14 amino acids. V lost 3 bases and J lost 7, with 10 bases in between. This CDR3 is CASSLNRVNSPLHF. The CDR3 nucleotides read TGTGCCAGCAGTTTGAACAGGGTGAATTCACCCCTCCACTTT.

As DNA, the CDR3 is TGCAGTGCAAAGTCTTCCGGGACTAGCGGATCCACAGATACGCAGTATTTT. Encoded protein: CSAKSSGTSGSTDTQYF. The V and J genes are TRBV20-1 and TRBJ2-3, with 11 bases identical to TRBD2. Germline V gives CDR1 DFQATT, CDR2 SNEGSKA (reference sequence). This CDR3 spans 17 amino acids. J gave up 2 bases and V 6 bases, and 13 bases lay outside the gene matches.

The chain carries TRBV6-5 and TRBJ1-2, with D unresolved. Trimming cost V 0 bases and J 9 bases, with 17 bases left between them. CDR1 and CDR2 from the germline V gene are MNHEY and SVGAGI. The CDR3 sequence is 15 residues long. CDR3 amino acids: CASSYSRSARLSYTF. The DNA of the CDR3 is TGTGCCAGCAGTTACTCAAGATCGGCACGACTCAGCTACACCTTC.

The gene calls are TRBV7-2 and TRBJ2-5, with 9 bases aligning to TRBD2. Looked up from germline, CDR1 is SGHTA and CDR2 is FQGNSA. The CDR3 sequence is 13 residues long. V shed 11 bases and J 4 bases; nucleotides not matched to a gene: 8. CDR3 residues: CACQRGVRETQYF. The CDR3 DNA sequence: TGTGCCTGTCAGCGGGGGGTACGAGAGACCCAGTACTTC.

This clonotype was observed a few times. The V gene is TRBV2, the J gene TRBJ2-7; 12 bases are shared with TRBD2. Germline V gene lookup returns CDR1 SNHLY and CDR2 FYNNEI. The CDR3 extends over 15 amino acids. The V gene end was trimmed by 2 bases and the J gene end by 6 bases; junction bases not matched to a gene: 5. The DNA of the CDR3 is TGTGCCAGCAGTGAATTGGCTAGCGGGAGGGGCGAGCAGTACTTC. It codes for CASSELASGRGEQYF.

This clonotype was observed once. The chain uses TRBV13 and TRBJ1-1, with D hard to call. This CDR3 contains 13 residues. Germline lookup yields CDR1 PRHDT and CDR2 FYEKMQ (reference sequence). The V and J ends lost 1 base and 2 bases respectively, with 5 bases between them. The DNA of the CDR3 is TGTGCCAGCAGCTTAGAGGACAACACTGAAGCTTTCTTT. Encoded protein: CASSLEDNTEAFF.

This chain links TRBV5-4 with TRBJ2-3; no reliable D call. Germline CDR1 SGHNT, CDR2 YYREEE (reference sequence). The ends were cut back, 7 bases at V and 4 bases at J, with 19 bases in the middle. The CDR3 length is 15 residues. As DNA, the CDR3 is TGTGCCAGCTTCCCCGGGTCCCAGACGGCAGATACGCAGTATTTT. This translates into CASFPGSQTADTQYF.

The chain is built from TRBV5-6 and TRBJ1-6, with D uncertain. Germline assignment: CDR1 SGHDT and CDR2 YYEEEE. Deletions cut 0 bases from V and 12 bases from J, with 13 bases between. This CDR3 region has 14 residues. CDR3: CASSLGTNQEPLHF. The CDR3 DNA reads TGTGCCAGCAGCTTGGGGACGAACCAGGAACCCCTCCACTTT.

The chain has TRBV9 and TRBJ2-5; 7 nucleotides agree with TRBD1. The CDR3 has 15 residues. Germline-derived CDR1 and CDR2 are SGDLS and YYNGEE. Trimming at V came to 0 bases and at J to 2 bases, leaving 4 bases not matched to a gene. The CDR3 DNA reads TGTGCCAGCAGCGTAGATGCAGGGGGACAAGAGACCCAGTACTTC. This codes for CASSVDAGGQETQYF.

The table lists this clonotype with a few counts. The chain joins TRBV20-1 to TRBJ2-3, with D unclear. Germline CDR1 is DFQATT and CDR2 is SNEGSKA (reference sequence). This CDR3 region has 13 residues. Trimming took 1 base from V and 4 from J, leaving 9 bases between them. CDR3 nucleotide sequence: TGCAGTGCTAGAGGGGTGGTGGCAGATACGCAGTATTTT. Translating it yields CSARGVVADTQYF.

The V call is TRBV29-1, the J call TRBJ2-5, with D perhaps TRBD1 (6 bases). The CDR3 is made up of 10 amino acids. Germline V lookup: CDR1 SQVTM, CDR2 ANQGSEA. Trimming removed 5 bases at V and 7 bases at J, with 8 bases between. CDR3 region: CSVIRGTQYF. For the CDR3, the DNA is TGCAGCGTTATCAGGGGGACCCAGTACTTC.

The rearrangement links TRBV7-2 to TRBJ2-7; 9 bases are shared with TRBD1. Germline V gives CDR1 SGHTA, CDR2 FQGNSA. V shed 2 bases and J 2 bases; nucleotides not matched to a gene: 4. CDR3 size: 15 residues. The CDR3 spells CASSLTGTGTYEQYF. The DNA for the CDR3 is TGTGCCAGCAGCTTAACCGGGACAGGGACCTACGAGCAGTACTTC.

V usage is TRBV29-1 and J usage is TRBJ1-5; the D gene is possibly TRBD1 (6 bases). This CDR3 is built from 13 residues. With 6 bases removed from V and 3 bases from J, the gap between germline ends came to 12 bases. Germline V gene lookup returns CDR1 SQVTM and CDR2 ANQGSEA. The CDR3 is CSVSGGLNQPQHF. The CDR3 coding sequence is TGCAGCGTCTCCGGGGGGCTCAATCAGCCCCAGCATTTT. The complete variable domain, with remaining parts taken from reference TRBV29-1 and TRBJ1-5, reads SAVISQKPSRDICQRGTSLTIQCQVDSQVTMMFWYRQQPGQSLTLIATANQGSEATYESGFVIDKFPISRPNLTFSTLTVSNMSPEDSSIYLCSVSGGLNQPQHFGDGTRLSIL.

This chain uses TRBV7-2 with TRBJ2-7; D perhaps matches TRBD2 (6 bases). The CDR3 loop spans 16 amino acids. CDR1 and CDR2 (germline): SGHTA, FQGNSA. The ends were cut back, 5 bases at V and 2 bases at J, with 19 bases in the middle. The CDR3 DNA sequence: TGTGCCAGCAGCCCAATGGGGACTGTGGGAGCCTACGAGCAGTACTTC. Translation: CASSPMGTVGAYEQYF.

This chain uses TRBV28 with TRBJ2-1; TRBD1 matches 7 bases. Germline trimming cut 10 bases from V and 6 bases from J; bases unmatched to any gene: 15. Looked up from germline, CDR1 is MDHEN and CDR2 is SYDVKM. The CDR3 loop spans 15 amino acids. The CDR3 bases are TGTGCCACCTCGTTGGACAGGCGACTAACCAATGAGCAGTTCTTC. This codes for CATSLDRRLTNEQFF. The full variable domain, its missing parts supplied by reference TRBV28 and TRBJ2-1, is DVKVTQSSRYLVKRTGEKVFLECVQDMDHENMFWYRQDPGLGLRLIYFSYDVKMKEKGDIPEGYSVSREKKERFSLILESASTNQTSMYLCATSLDRRLTNEQFFGPGTRLTVL.

V is TRBV7-2 and J is TRBJ2-4, with D hard to call. The J call could be wrong; TRBJ2-7 is a better fit for the DNA end. Per the germline V gene, CDR1 is SGHTA and CDR2 is FQGNSA. This CDR3 has 13 amino acids. The CDR3: CASSSFLDYEQYF. CDR3 in DNA: TGTGCCAGCAGCAGCTTTTTGGACTACGAGCAGTACTTC.

This clonotype has a handful of counts. The V call is TRBV6-5, the J call TRBJ2-7, with D hard to call. CDR1 and CDR2 from the germline V gene are MNHEY and SVGAGI. The CDR3 spans 13 residues. Trimming pared 6 bases from V and 0 bases from J, leaving 9 bases between. The CDR3 coding sequence is TGTGCCAGCAGGTTTGGCAGCTCCTACGAGCAGTACTTC. Translating gives CASRFGSSYEQYF.

The sample holds many counts of this clonotype. The J gene is TRBJ2-7, the V gene TRBV29-1, with a weak D call TRBD1 (6 bases). V was clipped by 6 bases and J by 5 bases, with 14 bases between them. This CDR3 is 12 amino acids long. Germline lookup yields CDR1 SQVTM and CDR2 ANQGSEA. The CDR3 bases are TGCAGCGTCCTCCTGACAGGCCACGAGCAGTACTTC. Amino acid sequence: CSVLLTGHEQYF.